These 25 T cell receptor beta chains originate from one sample sequenced in a study of identical twins. TCRdb recomputed calls from the 5' RACE reads with MiXCR, one row per CDR3 protein. In the table there are roughly 630,000 distinct CDR3 sequences, around 7.5% of which are singletons. This same sample was also part of a study on yellow fever vaccine responses in identical twins.

Sequenced sample: PBMCs. The receptors derive from a woman aged 18-29 years in good health.

This clonotype was seen only a few times. This chain links TRBV27 with TRBJ2-7; 8 bases are shared with TRBD2. The CDR3 extends over 16 amino acids. Trimming took 5 bases from V and 4 from J; bases not matched to a gene: 13. Germline values: CDR1 MNHEY, CDR2 SMNVEV (reference sequence). The CDR3 spells CASSKAGAHSRYEQYF. In DNA form, the CDR3 reads TGTGCCAGCAGTAAAGCGGGAGCACACTCGCGGTACGAGCAGTACTTC.

This clonotype appeared many times. This rearrangement joins TRBV20-1 to TRBJ2-7; D is unresolved. The germline gives CDR1 DFQATT, CDR2 SNEGSKA (reference sequence). The CDR3 is 14 residues long. With 6 bases removed from V and 2 bases from J, the gap between germline ends came to 17 bases. CDR3 sequence: CSAQDPREAYEQYV. In DNA, the CDR3 is TGCAGTGCCCAGGACCCTCGTGAGGCCTACGAGCAGTACGTC.

This clonotype was counted ten times or more. The rearrangement links TRBV4-2 to TRBJ1-2; 7 nucleotides agree with TRBD1. Germline loops: CDR1 LGHNA, CDR2 YNFKEQ. The CDR3 consists of 15 residues. V lost 0 bases to trimming and J lost 4 bases; unmatched junction nucleotides: 5. In nucleotides, the CDR3 is TGTGCCAGCAGCCAAGACGCGGGACAGACCTATGGCTACACCTTC. Translated, it gives CASSQDAGQTYGYTF.

The chain links TRBV4-1 to TRBJ2-7; TRBD2 aligns across 11 bases. CDR3 length equals 16 residues. Germline CDR1 is MGHRA and CDR2 is YSYEKL. V trimming: 1 base; J trimming: 2 bases; junction bases outside the gene matches: 4. The CDR3 coding sequence is TGCGCCAGCAGCCAAGGTATAGCGGGGGGGCCCTACGAGCAGTACGTC. Translation gives CASSQGIAGGPYEQYV.

This chain uses TRBV4-1 with TRBJ2-1; possibly TRBD2 for D (5 bases). This CDR3 has 18 residues. Between the trimmed V and J ends, which lost 0 bases and 1 base, there was a span of 16 bases. Germline-derived CDR1 and CDR2 are MGHRA and YSYEKL. CDR3 amino acids: CASSQDDLLAGSYNEQFF. In DNA form, the CDR3 reads TGCGCCAGCAGCCAAGATGACCTTCTAGCTGGTTCCTACAATGAGCAGTTCTTC.

The rearrangement links TRBV9 to TRBJ1-4; D uncertain. From germline, CDR1 is SGDLS and CDR2 YYNGEE. V was clipped by 4 bases and J by 8 bases, with 18 bases between them. This CDR3 is built from 15 residues. CDR3 DNA sequence: TGTGCCAGCAGCCCCCCGGGCGGCGGTAGCGAAAAACTGTTTTTT. As protein: CASSPPGGGSEKLFF.

This clonotype was seen a few times. The chain recombines TRBV7-9 with TRBJ2-7; D tentatively reads TRBD1 or TRBD2 (5 bases each). Trimming cost V 1 base and J 7 bases, with 11 bases left between them. The CDR3 contains 13 residues. CDR1 is SEHNR, CDR2 FQNEAQ, per germline (reference sequence). The CDR3 region has the DNA TGTGCCAGCAGCTTAGGTGGGGGAAGTGAGCAGTACTTC. This translates into CASSLGGGSEQYF.

V and J are TRBV5-1 and TRBJ2-4, with TRBD1 identical over 10 bases. This CDR3 is 14 amino acids long. The V gene end was trimmed by 3 bases and the J gene end by 8 bases; junction bases not matched to a gene: 5. CDR1 is SGHRS and CDR2 is YFSETQ in the germline V gene. CDR3 in amino acids: CASSSGDRGDIQYF. CDR3 DNA: TGCGCCAGCAGCTCCGGGGACAGGGGTGACATTCAGTACTTC.

This clonotype was detected a few times. V gene TRBV20-1 combines with J gene TRBJ2-1, with 10 bases identical to TRBD2. The CDR3 length is 16 residues. Germline V gene data show CDR1 as DFQATT and CDR2 as SNEGSKA (reference sequence). V lost 6 bases and J lost 1; bases outside the gene matches: 9. CDR3 amino acids: CSATMGTSVSYNEQFF. DNA for the CDR3: TGCAGTGCCACAATGGGGACTAGCGTGTCCTACAATGAGCAGTTCTTC.

This clonotype was seen only a few times. V and J are TRBV10-2 and TRBJ2-1; D is unresolved. This CDR3 region has 11 residues. Germline V gene sequence: CDR1 WSHSY, CDR2 SAAADI. The V end lost 3 bases, the J end lost 10 bases, and 7 bases lay between the germline ends. In DNA form, the CDR3 reads TGCGCCAGCAGTGATTTGGGGGAGCAGTTCTTC. This translates into CASSDLGEQFF.

This clonotype was seen many times. The chain links TRBV2 to TRBJ2-7, with D possibly being TRBD2 (5 bases). V was trimmed by 1 base and J by 2 bases, leaving 9 bases between them. The CDR3 consists of 14 residues. Germline V gene data show CDR1 as SNHLY and CDR2 as FYNNEI. DNA of the CDR3: TGTGCCAGCAGTGAAGGATTCGGGACCTACGAGCAGTACGTC. This encodes CASSEGFGTYEQYV.

This clonotype was found many times. This rearrangement joins TRBV12-3 or TRBV12-4 to TRBJ2-1; perhaps TRBD2 as D (6 bases). V shed 5 bases and J shed 9 bases, with 8 bases lying between them. The CDR3 consists of 11 residues. The DNA of the CDR3 is TGTGCCAGCAGTCGGGGGAGTGAGCAGTTCTTC. Translating gives CASSRGSEQFF.

This clonotype was seen repeatedly, ten times or more. This chain uses TRBV6-5 with TRBJ1-5; 7 nucleotides line up with TRBD1. The CDR3 extends over 18 amino acids. Trimming cost V 2 bases and J 0 bases; bases outside gene matches: 10. Germline V CDR1 and CDR2: MNHEY, SVGAGI. CDR3 region: CASSYGAGGTYSNQPQHF. The CDR3 nucleotides read TGTGCCAGCAGTTACGGTGCAGGGGGGACGTATAGCAATCAGCCCCAGCATTTT.

This clonotype was recorded a few times. J is TRBJ1-1 and V is TRBV2, with D tentatively TRBD1 (5 bases). In germline, CDR1 is SNHLY, CDR2 FYNNEI. Trimming shortened V by 7 bases and J by 4 bases, and 10 bases separated the two germline ends. CDR3 size: 12 residues. CDR3 residues: CASKGESTEAFF. DNA for the CDR3: TGTGCCAGCAAAGGGGAGAGCACTGAAGCTTTCTTT.

The chain carries TRBV27 and TRBJ2-1; D gene ambiguous. Germline-derived CDR1 and CDR2 are MNHEY and SMNVEV (reference sequence). The CDR3 extends over 14 amino acids. V lost 2 bases and J 4 bases, leaving 9 bases between the germline ends. DNA for the CDR3: TGTGCCAGCAGTTTAGAAGGAGTGTACAATGAGCAGTTCTTC. Residues: CASSLEGVYNEQFF.

As to this clonotype: A read error is possible here, since a much larger clone lies one base away. The CDR3 DNA reads TGCGCCAGCAGCTTGGTTGACAACGCTAACACCGGGGAGCTGTTTTTT. It translates to CASSLVDNANTGELFF. The chain links TRBV5-1 to TRBJ2-2; no definite D call. CDR3 length: 16 amino acids. The V gene's germline CDR1 is SGHRS and CDR2 YFSETQ. Trimming stripped 0 bases from V and 2 bases from J, with 11 bases between.

The J gene is TRBJ1-1, the V gene TRBV18, with 7 nucleotides matching TRBD1. Per germline, CDR1 KGHSH and CDR2 LQKENI. The CDR3 has 17 amino acids. Trimming removed 6 bases from V and 0 bases from J; junction bases left unmatched: 13. The CDR3 sequence is CASSLANSGTVNTEAFF. The CDR3, as DNA: TGTGCCAGCTCGTTAGCCAATTCCGGGACAGTGAACACTGAAGCTTTCTTT.

This clonotype occurred a few times. This CDR3 reads CASSFRPVSLNTEAFF. The CDR3 DNA follows: TGTGCCAGCAGTTTTCGACCGGTGTCGCTGAACACTGAAGCTTTCTTT. J is TRBJ1-1 and V is TRBV27; D remains unclear. Trimming pared 3 bases from V and 0 bases from J, leaving 14 bases between. The CDR3 loop spans 16 amino acids. The germline gives CDR1 MNHEY, CDR2 SMNVEV (reference sequence).

The CDR3 DNA is TGTGCCAGCAGGTCACTCCGGAGTTACGAGCAGTACTTC. Its protein product is CASRSLRSYEQYF. The chain is built from TRBV5-6 and TRBJ2-7, with no clear D. The V end lost 5 bases, the J end lost 4 bases, and 13 bases lay between the germline ends. CDR1 and CDR2 from the germline V gene are SGHDT and YYEEEE. The CDR3 has 13 amino acids.

This clonotype was seen a handful of times. This chain joins TRBV12-3 or TRBV12-4 and TRBJ2-1; tentative D call: TRBD1 (7 bases). The V end lost 3 bases, the J end lost 5 bases, and 11 bases lay between the germline ends. The CDR3 spans 14 residues. CDR3 in amino acids: CASSFGGGHNEQFF. CDR3 nucleotide sequence: TGTGCCAGCAGTTTTGGAGGGGGCCACAATGAGCAGTTCTTC.

This clonotype showed up just a few times. The chain has TRBV18 and TRBJ1-2, with 10 nucleotides matching TRBD1. Germline V lookup: CDR1 KGHSH, CDR2 LQKENI. The CDR3 is 15 residues long. Unmatched junction bases numbered 7, after V lost 5 bases and J lost 4 bases. The CDR3 loop reads CASSSRTGGGYGYTF. The CDR3 DNA is TGTGCCAGCTCATCAAGGACAGGGGGTGGCTATGGCTACACCTTC. Looking up the rest from reference TRBV18 and TRBJ1-2 gives the full variable domain: NAGVMQNPRHLVRRRGQEARLRCSPMKGHSHVYWYRQLPEEGLKFMVYLQKENIIDESGMPKERFSAEFPKEGPSILRIQQVVRGDSAAYFCASSSRTGGGYGYTFGSGTRLTVV.

Regarding this clonotype: A much larger clone differs from this one at a single base, so this may be a read error. The CDR3 reads CCARDMASLDTDTQYF. The CDR3 coding sequence is TGCTGTGCTAGAGATATGGCTAGCTTGGACACAGATACGCAGTATTTT. This rearrangement joins TRBV20-1 to TRBJ2-3; tentative D call: TRBD2 (5 bases). Germline CDR1 reads DFQATT; CDR2 reads SNEGSKA (reference sequence). The CDR3 loop spans 16 amino acids.

This clonotype was detected ten times or more. The chain carries TRBV12-3 or TRBV12-4 and TRBJ2-1, with 7 positions matching TRBD2. The junction had 5 bases not matched to a gene; V was cut back by 6 bases and J by 3 bases. The CDR3 contains 14 residues. CDR3 loop: CASSEGRDYNEQFF. The CDR3 bases are TGTGCCAGCAGCGAAGGGAGGGACTACAATGAGCAGTTCTTC.

This clonotype has only a few counts. This chain uses TRBV20-1 with TRBJ1-1; no definite D call. Germline CDR1 and CDR2: DFQATT and SNEGSKA (reference sequence). This CDR3 is built from 9 residues. V was clipped by 3 bases and J by 6 bases, with 2 bases between them. The CDR3: CSASAEAFF. The CDR3 nucleotides are TGCAGTGCTAGTGCTGAAGCTTTCTTT.

This clonotype showed up just a few times. The gene calls are TRBV5-1 and TRBJ2-3; 13 nucleotides align to TRBD2. Germline V gene data show CDR1 as SGHRS and CDR2 as YFSETQ. There are 17 residues in the CDR3. The V segment lost 4 bases and the J segment 3 bases; nucleotides outside the gene matches: 8. The CDR3 sequence: CASSVGTSGMGTDTQYF. The CDR3 DNA follows: TGCGCCAGCAGCGTCGGGACTAGCGGGATGGGGACAGATACGCAGTATTTT.